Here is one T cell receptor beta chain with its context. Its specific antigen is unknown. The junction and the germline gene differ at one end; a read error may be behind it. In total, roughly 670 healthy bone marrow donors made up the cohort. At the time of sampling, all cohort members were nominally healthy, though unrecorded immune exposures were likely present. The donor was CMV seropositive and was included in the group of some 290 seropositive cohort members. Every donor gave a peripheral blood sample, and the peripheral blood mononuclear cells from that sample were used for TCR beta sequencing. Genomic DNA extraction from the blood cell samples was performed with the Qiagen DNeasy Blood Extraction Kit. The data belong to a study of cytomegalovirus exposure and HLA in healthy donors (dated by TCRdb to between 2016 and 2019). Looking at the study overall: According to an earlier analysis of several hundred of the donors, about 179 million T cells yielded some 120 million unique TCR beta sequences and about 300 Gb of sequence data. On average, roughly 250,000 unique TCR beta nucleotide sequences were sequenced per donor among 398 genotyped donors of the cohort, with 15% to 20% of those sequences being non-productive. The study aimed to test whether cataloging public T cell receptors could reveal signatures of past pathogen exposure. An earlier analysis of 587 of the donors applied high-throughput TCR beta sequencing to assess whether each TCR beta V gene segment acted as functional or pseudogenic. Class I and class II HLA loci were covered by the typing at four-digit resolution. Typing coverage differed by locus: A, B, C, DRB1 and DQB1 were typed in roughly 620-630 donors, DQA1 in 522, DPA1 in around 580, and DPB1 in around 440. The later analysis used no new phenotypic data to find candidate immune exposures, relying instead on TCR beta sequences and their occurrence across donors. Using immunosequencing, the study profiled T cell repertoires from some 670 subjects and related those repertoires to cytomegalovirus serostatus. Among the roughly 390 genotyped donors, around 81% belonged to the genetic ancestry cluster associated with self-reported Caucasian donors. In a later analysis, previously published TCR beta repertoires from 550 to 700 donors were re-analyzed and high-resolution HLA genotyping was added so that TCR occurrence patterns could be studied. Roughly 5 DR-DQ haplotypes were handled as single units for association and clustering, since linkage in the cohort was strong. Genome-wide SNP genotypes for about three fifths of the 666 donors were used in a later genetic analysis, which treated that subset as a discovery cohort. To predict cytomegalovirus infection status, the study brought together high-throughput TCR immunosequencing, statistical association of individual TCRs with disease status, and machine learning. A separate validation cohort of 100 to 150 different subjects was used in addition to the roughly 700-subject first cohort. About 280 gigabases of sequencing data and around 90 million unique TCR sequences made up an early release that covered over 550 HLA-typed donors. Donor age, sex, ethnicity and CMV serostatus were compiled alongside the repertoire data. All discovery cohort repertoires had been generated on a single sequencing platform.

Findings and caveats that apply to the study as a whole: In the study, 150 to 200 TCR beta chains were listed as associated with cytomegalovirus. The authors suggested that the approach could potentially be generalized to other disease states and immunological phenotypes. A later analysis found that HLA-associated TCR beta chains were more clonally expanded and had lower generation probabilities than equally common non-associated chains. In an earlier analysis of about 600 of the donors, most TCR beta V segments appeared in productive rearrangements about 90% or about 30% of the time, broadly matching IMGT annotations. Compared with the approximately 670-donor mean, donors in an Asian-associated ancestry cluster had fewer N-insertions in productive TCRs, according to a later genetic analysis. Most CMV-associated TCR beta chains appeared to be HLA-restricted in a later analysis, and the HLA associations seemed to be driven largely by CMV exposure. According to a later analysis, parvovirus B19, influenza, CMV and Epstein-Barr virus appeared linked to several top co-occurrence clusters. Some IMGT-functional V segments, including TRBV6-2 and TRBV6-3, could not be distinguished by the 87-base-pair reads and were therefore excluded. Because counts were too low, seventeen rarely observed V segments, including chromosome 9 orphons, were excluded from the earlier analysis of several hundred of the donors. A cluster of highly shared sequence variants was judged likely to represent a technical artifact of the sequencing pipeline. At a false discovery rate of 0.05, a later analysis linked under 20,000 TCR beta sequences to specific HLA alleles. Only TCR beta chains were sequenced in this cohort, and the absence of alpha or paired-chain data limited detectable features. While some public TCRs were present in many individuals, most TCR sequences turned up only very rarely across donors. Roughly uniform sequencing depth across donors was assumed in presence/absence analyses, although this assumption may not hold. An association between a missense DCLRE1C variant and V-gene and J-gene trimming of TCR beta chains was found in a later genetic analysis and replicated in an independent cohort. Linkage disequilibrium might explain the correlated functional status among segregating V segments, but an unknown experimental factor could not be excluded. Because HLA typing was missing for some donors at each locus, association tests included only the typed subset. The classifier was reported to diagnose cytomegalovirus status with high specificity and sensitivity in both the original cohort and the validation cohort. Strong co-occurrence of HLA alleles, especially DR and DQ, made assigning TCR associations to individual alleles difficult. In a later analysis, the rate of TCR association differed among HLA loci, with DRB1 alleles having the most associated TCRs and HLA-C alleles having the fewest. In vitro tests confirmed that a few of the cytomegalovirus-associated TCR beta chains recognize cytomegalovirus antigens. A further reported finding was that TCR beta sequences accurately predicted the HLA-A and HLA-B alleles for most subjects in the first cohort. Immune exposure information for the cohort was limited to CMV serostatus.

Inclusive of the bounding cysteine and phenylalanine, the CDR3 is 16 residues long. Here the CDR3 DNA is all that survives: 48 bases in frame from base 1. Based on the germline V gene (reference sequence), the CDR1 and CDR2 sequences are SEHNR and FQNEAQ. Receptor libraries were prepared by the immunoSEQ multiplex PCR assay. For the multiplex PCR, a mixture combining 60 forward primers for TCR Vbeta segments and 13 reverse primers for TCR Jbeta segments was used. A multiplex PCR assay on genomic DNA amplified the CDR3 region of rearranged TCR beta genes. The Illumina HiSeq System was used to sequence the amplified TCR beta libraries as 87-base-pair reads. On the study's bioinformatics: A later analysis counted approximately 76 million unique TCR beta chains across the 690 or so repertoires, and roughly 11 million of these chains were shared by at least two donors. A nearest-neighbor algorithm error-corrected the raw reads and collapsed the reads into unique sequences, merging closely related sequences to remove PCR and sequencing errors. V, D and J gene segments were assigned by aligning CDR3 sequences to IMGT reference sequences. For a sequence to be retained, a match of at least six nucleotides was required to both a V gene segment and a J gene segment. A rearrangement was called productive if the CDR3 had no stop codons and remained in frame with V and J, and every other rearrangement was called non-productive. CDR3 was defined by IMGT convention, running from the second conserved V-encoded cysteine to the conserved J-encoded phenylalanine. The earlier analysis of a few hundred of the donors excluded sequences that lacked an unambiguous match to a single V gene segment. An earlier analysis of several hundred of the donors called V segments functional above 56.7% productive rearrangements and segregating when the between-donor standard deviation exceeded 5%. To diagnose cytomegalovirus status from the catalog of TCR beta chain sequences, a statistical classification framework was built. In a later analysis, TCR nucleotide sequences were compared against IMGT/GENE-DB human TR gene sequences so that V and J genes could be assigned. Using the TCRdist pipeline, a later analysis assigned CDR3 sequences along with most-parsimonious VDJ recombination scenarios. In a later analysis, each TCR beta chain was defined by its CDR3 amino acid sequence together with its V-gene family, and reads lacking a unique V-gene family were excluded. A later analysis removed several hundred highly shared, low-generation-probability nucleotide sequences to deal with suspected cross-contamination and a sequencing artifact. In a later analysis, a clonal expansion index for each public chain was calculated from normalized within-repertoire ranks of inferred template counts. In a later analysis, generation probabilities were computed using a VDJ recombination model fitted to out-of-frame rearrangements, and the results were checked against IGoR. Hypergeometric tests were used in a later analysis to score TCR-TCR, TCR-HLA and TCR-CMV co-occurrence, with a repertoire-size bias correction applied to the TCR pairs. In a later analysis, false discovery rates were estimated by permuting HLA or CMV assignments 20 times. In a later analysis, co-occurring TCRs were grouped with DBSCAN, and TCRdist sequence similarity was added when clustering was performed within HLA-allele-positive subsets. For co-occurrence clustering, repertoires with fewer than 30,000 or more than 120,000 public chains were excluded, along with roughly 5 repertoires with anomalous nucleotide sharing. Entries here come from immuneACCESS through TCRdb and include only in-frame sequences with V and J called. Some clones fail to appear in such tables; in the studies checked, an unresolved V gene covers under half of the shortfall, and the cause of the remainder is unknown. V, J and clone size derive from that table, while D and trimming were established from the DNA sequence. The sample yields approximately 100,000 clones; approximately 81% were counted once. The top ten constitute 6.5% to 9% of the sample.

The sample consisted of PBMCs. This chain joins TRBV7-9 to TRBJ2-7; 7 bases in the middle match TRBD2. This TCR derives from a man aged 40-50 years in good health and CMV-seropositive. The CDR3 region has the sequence CSSSFLGGYSSYEQYF. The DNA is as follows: TGTTCCAGCAGCTTCCTCGGGGGGTATAGCTCCTACGAGCAGTACTTC.